This paragraph reports one TCR beta chain. Its antigen is currently not known. Base quality data are lacking; no much larger clone is found one base away. RNA was extracted using the RNeasy kit, and roughly 0.5 to 1 microgram was reverse transcribed with random hexamers. The immunoSEQ multiplex PCR assay, which covers 54 Vbeta and 13 Jbeta segments, was used to amplify TCR beta CDR3 regions. PCR amplification bias was corrected using a synthetic template baseline for primer optimization and computational correction. The authors' pipeline ran thus. Reads were annotated to V, D and J genes per IMGT and analyzed with immunoSEQ Analyzer, keeping only productive sequences. Clonality was calculated as one minus the Shannon entropy normalized by log2 of the number of productive unique sequences. For each patient and control, public and private clones were evaluated among the 100 most prevalent clones. Clones were defined as Susac-specific when absent from the healthy and MS cohorts, from fewer than 1,300 published viral clones and from other ImmuneACCESS disease sequences. The raw public reads went through TCRdb reprocessing: fastp at Q25, MiXCR clone calling, in-frame beta chains kept. Each record represents a unique CDR3 protein, reported with the most common genes and DNA among its rows. None of the V and J calls come from the authors' own analysis; TCRdb made them. This sample holds roughly 140,000 distinct CDR3 sequences; just under 97% were observed only once. 0.14% to 0.15% of the sample is in the top ten clones.

Based on the germline V gene (reference sequence), the CDR1 and CDR2 sequences are MNHNY and SVGAGI. CDR3 length: 14 amino acids, cysteine to valine. Here the CDR3 DNA is all that survives: 42 bases in frame from base 1. The trim is 0 bases for V and 0 bases for J, with a gap of 6 bases between the germline ends. Peripheral blood CD8+ and CD4+ T cells from healthy donors, Susac syndrome patients and multiple sclerosis patients were profiled by high-throughput TCR beta sequencing. Treatment-naive patients with stable or active relapsing-remitting disease fulfilling revised McDonald criteria were used as multiple sclerosis controls. Bulk CD8+ and CD4+ T cells were purified by magnetic negative isolation, while CD8+ TEMRA cells were enriched using FACS. Blood was drawn into EDTA tubes, processed within 24 hours, and PBMCs were isolated by density gradient centrifugation. PBMCs intended for TCR sequencing were cryopreserved in liquid nitrogen and were subsequently thawed in a 37 degrees C water bath. The sorted or isolated CD4+, CD8+ and CD8+ TEMRA cells reached a purity of at least 90%.

This sample is part of a study of CD8 T cells in Susac syndrome (dated by TCRdb to about 2019). Concerning the study at large: The study used repertoire sequencing to test whether antigen drove CD8+ T cell activation and differentiation in Susac syndrome. The study compared CD8+ T cell repertoire clonality among eleven to twelve healthy donors, 14 Susac syndrome patients and roughly 15 multiple sclerosis patients. The investigation overall reported the following: The number of individuals in the TCR sequencing and HLA analysis was recognized as being relatively small.

The sample taken for sequencing was CD8+ T cells from PBMCs. The sequence was collected from a human donor with multiple sclerosis. The rearrangement joined TRBV6-6 to TRBJ2-7; the D gene is possibly TRBD2, with 6 bases matching. The bases are TGTGCCAGCAGTTACTCCGGGGGCTCCTACGAGCAGTACGTC. Translated, it reads CASSYSGGSYEQYV.